This T cell receptor beta chain is from a study of shared clonotypes between healthy human individuals. As for the study in general: CD4 naive and CD4 memory each took three plates per donor, while CD8 naive took two and CD8 memory one.

Each sorted subset replicate got 200 ng genomic DNA, 30,000 or so genomes. Libraries were prepared by immunoSEQ multiplex PCR; TCRdb keeps only in-frame clonotypes and omits some of them. The sample gives over a million clones, 97% to 99% of which show up once; about 0.35% is in the top ten. Findings of the study overall: Estimated richness values were generally larger in naive subsets than in memory subsets.

A word on this clone: Its cognate antigen is unknown.

V shed 4 bases and J shed 5 bases, with 10 bases lying between them. The CDR3 has 13 residues. Germline V gives CDR1 SGHDN, CDR2 FVKESK. The study drew its donors from healthy HIV-negative adults without recent acute infections or vaccinations. The sample was naive CD4+ T cells sorted from blood. This sample's subset: CD45RA+ positively selected. The V and J genes are TRBV14 and TRBJ2-3, with D possibly matching TRBD1 (5 bases). The clonotype was recovered from a man aged 25-45 years in good health. CDR3 DNA sequence: TGTGCCAGCAGCCGGACACCCGGAGATACGCAGTATTTT. Its translation: CASSRTPGDTQYF.